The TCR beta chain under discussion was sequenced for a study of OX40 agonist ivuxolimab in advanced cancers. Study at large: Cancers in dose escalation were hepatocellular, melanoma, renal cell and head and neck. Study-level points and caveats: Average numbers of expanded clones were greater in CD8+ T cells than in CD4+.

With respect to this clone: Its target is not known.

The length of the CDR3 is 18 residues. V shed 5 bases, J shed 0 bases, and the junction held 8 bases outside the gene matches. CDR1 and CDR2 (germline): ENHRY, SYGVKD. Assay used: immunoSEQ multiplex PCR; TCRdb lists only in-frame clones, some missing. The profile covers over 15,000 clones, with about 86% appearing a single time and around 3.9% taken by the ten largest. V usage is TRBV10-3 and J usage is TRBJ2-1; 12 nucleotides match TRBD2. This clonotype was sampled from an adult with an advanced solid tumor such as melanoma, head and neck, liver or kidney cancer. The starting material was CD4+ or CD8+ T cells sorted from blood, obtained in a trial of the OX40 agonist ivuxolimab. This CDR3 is CAISSGTSGFVSYNEQFF. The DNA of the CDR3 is TGTGCCATCAGTTCCGGGACTAGCGGGTTTGTCTCCTACAATGAGCAGTTCTTC.